The source of this T cell receptor (beta chain) is a study of tumor and adjacent non-tumor tissue in lung cancer (dated by TCRdb to between 2018 and 2020). In the study overall: By cancer type, the cohort comprised 12 adenocarcinoma patients, a couple of squamous cell carcinoma patients and 1 small cell lung cancer patient. Ages among the 15 or so patients ranged from about 31 to 80 years, there were roughly ten men and 5 women, and disease was at TNM stage I to III. A total of roughly 130,000,000 productive TCRbeta reads were generated by sequencing, corresponding to an average of approximately 4.3 million reads per sample. Bulk TCRbeta repertoires were compared between lung tumor tissue and matched distant non-tumor lung tissue obtained from fewer than 18 lung cancer patients. Around 31 paired specimens, one tumor and one normal lung sample per patient, were profiled by TCRbeta CDR3 sequencing. Results and caveats for the whole study, not just this receptor: Neither the sequencing platform nor unique molecular identifiers are named or mentioned anywhere in the methods. Peripheral blood was not sequenced, so blood TCRbeta repertoires in these lung cancer patients were not examined. Only 15 patients were included in the cohort, and the need for larger samples and more detailed clinical data was noted by the authors. Significantly higher TCR diversity (inverse Simpson) was observed in tumor tissue than in normal lung tissue (around 450 vs 150, P = 0.0075, Mann-Whitney U test). TCR diversity was significantly higher in younger patients, and higher tumor TCR diversity was associated with shorter overall and disease-free survival. A significantly larger cumulative share of the repertoire was made up by the top 100 clones in normal lung than in tumor tissue.

The CDR3 has 17 amino acids, counting the end cysteine and phenylalanine. Kept here is only the CDR3 DNA, which spans 51 bases and is read in frame from base 1. CDR1 and CDR2 are drawn from the germline V gene: MDHEN, SYDVKM. RNA was extracted from bulk unsorted tissue and checked for quality with a NanoDrop ND-1000 and an Agilent 2100. Normal lung samples were distant non-tumor tissue taken more than 3 cm from the tumor edge. All donors had newly diagnosed lung cancer, had not received prior chemotherapy, and were admitted for thoracic surgery in China between August and November 2014. Patients with previous radiotherapy or chemotherapy, or with another concurrent cancer, were excluded from the study. Pieces of surgical tissue measuring roughly 1-2.1 cm3 were kept in RNAlater solution and held at -80 degrees C until needed. The method was multiplex PCR. TCRdb lists the instrument as Illumina HiSeq 2500. TCRbeta libraries were constructed through three rounds of nested PCR with primers (Table S4) according to protocols adapted from ARM-PCR. Before sequencing, PCR products of 200-500 bp were cut from the gel and purified using the QIAquick gel extraction kit. The study's processing was this. Trimmomatic was used to clean the reads, FLASH merged the cleaned reads into complete CDR3 sequences, and MiTCR assigned the sequences to V(D)J germline segments. VDJtools was used to compute clonal diversity as the inverse Simpson's index. Productive reads were defined as in-frame sequences without a premature stop codon. The public reads were run again by TCRdb, first through fastp at Q25 and then through MiXCR, and only productive beta chains were kept. For every CDR3 protein sequence, its rows merge into one entry that carries the most common genes and DNA. These V and J calls derive from TCRdb rather than the authors' analysis. The sample includes over 100,000 distinct CDR3 sequences, with 60% to 70% observed a single time. The ten largest make up around 19% of the sample.

Comment on this clonotype: The target of this receptor is not known. Its ends do not fully match the called genes, so a read error is possible.

This sequence uses TRBV28 and TRBJ2-3, and 14 bases in between align with TRBD2. Sequencing was done on a sample of distant non-tumor lung tissue. The sequence was collected from a man aged 55 to 70 with non-small cell lung cancer. The CDR3 protein: CASSPTSGRAGTVTQYF. The DNA reads TGTGCCAGCAGTCCGACTAGCGGGAGGGCCGGCACAGTTACGCAGTATTTT.